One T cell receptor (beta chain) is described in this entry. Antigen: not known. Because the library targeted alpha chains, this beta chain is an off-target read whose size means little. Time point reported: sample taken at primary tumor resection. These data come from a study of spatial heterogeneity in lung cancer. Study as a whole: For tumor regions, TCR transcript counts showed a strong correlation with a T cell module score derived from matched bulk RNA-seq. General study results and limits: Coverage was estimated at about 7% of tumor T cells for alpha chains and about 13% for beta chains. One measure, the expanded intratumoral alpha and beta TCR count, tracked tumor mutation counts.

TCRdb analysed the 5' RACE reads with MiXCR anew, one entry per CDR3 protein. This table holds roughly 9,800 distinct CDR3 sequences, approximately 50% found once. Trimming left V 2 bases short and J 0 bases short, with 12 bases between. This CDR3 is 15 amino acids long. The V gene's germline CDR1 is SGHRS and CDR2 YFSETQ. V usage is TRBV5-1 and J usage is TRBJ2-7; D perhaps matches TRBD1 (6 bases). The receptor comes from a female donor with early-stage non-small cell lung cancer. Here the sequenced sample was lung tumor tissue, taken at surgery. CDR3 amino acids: CASSLTGPLSYEQYF. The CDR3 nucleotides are TGCGCCAGCAGCTTAACAGGGCCTCTCTCCTACGAGCAGTACTTC.